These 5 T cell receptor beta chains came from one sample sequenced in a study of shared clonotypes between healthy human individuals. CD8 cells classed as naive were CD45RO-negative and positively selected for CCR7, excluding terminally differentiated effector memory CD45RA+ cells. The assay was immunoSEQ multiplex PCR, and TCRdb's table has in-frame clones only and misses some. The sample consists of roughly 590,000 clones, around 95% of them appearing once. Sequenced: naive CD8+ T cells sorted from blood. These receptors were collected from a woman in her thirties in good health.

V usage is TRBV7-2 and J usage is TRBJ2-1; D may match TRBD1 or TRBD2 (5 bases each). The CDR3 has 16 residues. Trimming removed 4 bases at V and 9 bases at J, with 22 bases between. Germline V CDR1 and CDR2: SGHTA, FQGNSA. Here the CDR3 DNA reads TGTGCCAGCAGCTCCAGGGACGGTCGCAAAAAGGTTGAGCAGTTCTTC. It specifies CASSSRDGRKKVEQFF.

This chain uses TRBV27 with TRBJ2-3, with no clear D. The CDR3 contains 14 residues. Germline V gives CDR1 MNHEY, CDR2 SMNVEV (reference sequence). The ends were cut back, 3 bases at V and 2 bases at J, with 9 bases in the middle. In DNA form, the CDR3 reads TGTGCCAGCAGTTTTATGTTCCCCACAGATACGCAGTATTTT. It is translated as CASSFMFPTDTQYF.

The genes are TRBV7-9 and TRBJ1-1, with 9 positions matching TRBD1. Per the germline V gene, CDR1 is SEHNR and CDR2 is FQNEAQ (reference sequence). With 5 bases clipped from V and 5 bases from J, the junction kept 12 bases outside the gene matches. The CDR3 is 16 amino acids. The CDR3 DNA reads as TGTGCCAGCAGCCCGAGGACAGGGGATACGTATACTGAAGCTTTCTTT. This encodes CASSPRTGDTYTEAFF.

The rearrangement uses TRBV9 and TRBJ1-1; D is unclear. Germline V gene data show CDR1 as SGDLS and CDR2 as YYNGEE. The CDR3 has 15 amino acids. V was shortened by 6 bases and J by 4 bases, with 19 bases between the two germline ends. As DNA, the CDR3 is TGTGCCAGCACCCTAGGTGGGGTCCTCGGCACTGAAGCTTTCTTT. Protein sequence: CASTLGGVLGTEAFF. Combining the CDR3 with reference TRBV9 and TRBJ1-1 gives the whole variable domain DSGVTQTPKHLITATGQRVTLRCSPRSGDLSVYWYQQSLDQGLQFLIQYYNGEERAKGNILERFSAQQFPDLHSELNLSSLELGDSALYFCASTLGGVLGTEAFFGQGTRLTVV.

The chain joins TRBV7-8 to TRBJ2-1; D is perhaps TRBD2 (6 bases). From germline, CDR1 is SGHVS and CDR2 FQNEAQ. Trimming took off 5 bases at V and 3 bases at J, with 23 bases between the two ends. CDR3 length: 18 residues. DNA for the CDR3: TGTGCCAGCAGCCCCCCAGGTACGGGAGCAAAGTACTACAATGAGCAGTTCTTC. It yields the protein CASSPPGTGAKYYNEQFF.